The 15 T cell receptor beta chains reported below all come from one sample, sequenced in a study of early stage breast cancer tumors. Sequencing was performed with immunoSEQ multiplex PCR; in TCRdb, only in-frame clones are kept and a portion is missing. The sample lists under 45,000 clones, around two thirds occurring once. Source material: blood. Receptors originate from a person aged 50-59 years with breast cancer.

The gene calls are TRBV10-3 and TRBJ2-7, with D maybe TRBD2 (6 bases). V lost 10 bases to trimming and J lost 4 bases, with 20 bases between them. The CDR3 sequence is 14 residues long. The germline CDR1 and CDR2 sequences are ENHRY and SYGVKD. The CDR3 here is CARYGGLKPYEQYV. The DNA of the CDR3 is TGTGCCAGGTACGGGGGATTGAAACCGTACGAGCAGTACGTC.

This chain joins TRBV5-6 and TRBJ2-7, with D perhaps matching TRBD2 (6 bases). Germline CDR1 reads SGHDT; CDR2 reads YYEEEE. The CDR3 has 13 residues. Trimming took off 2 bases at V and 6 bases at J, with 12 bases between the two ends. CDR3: CASSFYQGGEQYF. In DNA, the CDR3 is TGTGCCAGCAGCTTTTACCAGGGAGGCGAGCAGTACTTC.

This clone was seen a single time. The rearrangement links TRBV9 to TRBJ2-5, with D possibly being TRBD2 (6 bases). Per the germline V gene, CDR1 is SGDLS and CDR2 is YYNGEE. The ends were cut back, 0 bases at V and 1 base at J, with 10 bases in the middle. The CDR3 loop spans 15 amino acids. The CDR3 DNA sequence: TGTGCCAGCAGCGTAGGTAGCGGAGCCCAAGAGACCCAGTACTTC. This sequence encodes CASSVGSGAQETQYF.

In DNA, the CDR3 is TGTGCCAGCAGTATGGGGACTAGGTACACAGATACGCAGTATTTT. Protein: CASSMGTRYTDTQYF. The chain is built from TRBV13 and TRBJ2-3; TRBD2 aligns across 8 bases. CDR3 length: 15 residues. The V segment lost 6 bases and the J segment 2 bases; nucleotides outside the gene matches: 7. From germline, CDR1 is PRHDT and CDR2 FYEKMQ (reference sequence).

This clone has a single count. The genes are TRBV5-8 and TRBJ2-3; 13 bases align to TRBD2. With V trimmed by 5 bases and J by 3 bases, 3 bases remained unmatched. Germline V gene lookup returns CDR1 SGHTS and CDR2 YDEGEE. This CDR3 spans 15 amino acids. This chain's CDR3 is CASSQGLAGTDTQYF. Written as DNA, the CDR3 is TGTGCCAGCAGTCAGGGACTAGCGGGGACAGATACGCAGTATTTT.

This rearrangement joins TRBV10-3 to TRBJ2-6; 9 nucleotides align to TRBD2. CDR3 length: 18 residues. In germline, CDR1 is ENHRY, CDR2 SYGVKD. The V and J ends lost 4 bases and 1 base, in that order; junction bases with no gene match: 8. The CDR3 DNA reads TGTGCCATCAGTGGGCGGGGGGGAGCCGCTTCTGGGGCCAACGTCCTGACTTTC. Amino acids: CAISGRGGAASGANVLTF.

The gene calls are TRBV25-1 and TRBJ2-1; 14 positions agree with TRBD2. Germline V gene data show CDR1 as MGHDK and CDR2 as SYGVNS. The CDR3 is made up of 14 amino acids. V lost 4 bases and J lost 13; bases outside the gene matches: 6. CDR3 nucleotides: TGTGCCAGCAGTGGAAAAGGGACTAGCGGGAGACAGTTCTTC. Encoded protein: CASSGKGTSGRQFF. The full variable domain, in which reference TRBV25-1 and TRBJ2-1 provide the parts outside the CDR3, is EADIYQTPRYLVIGTGKKITLECSQTMGHDKMYWYQQDPGMELHLIHYSYGVNSTEKGDLSSESTVSRIRTEHFPLTLESARPSHTSQYLCASSGKGTSGRQFFGPGTRLTVL.

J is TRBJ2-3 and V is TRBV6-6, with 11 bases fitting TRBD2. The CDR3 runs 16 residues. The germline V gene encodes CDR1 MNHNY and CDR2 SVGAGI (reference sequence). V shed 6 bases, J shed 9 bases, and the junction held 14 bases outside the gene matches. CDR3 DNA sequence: TGTGCCAGCAGGAAACTTAGCGGGGGGGGCCTCGCGACGCAGTATTTT. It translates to CASRKLSGGGLATQYF.

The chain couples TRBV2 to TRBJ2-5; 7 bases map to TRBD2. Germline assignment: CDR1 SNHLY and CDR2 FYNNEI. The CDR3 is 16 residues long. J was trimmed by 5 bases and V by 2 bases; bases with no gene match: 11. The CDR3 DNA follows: TGTGCCAGCAGTGAACACCCCCGCGGGGGTAAGGAGACCCAGTACTTC. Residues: CASSEHPRGGKETQYF.

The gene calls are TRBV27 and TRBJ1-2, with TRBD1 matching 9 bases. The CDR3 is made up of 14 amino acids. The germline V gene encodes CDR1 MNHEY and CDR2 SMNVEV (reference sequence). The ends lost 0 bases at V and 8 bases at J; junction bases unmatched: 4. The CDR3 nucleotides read TGTGCCAGCAGTTTATCGGGGACAGGGAAGGGCTACACCTTC. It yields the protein CASSLSGTGKGYTF.

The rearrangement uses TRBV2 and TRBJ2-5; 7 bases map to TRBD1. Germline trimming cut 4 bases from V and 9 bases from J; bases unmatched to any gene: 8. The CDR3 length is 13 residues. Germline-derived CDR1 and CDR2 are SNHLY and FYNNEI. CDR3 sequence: CASSVDRLSPQYF. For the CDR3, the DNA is TGTGCCAGCAGTGTGGACAGGTTGAGCCCCCAGTACTTC.

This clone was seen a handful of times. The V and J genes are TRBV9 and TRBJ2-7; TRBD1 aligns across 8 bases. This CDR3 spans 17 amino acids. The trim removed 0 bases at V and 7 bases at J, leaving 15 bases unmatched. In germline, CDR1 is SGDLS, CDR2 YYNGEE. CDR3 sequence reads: CASSVGTGPLLGDEQYV. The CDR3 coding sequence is TGTGCCAGCAGCGTAGGGACAGGGCCGCTTTTAGGGGATGAGCAGTACGTC.

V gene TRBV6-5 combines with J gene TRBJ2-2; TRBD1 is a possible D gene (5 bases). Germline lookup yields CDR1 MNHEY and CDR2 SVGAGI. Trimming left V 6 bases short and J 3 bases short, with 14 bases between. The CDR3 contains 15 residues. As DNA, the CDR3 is TGTGCCAGCAGCCGCTCAGGGTTTGACACCGGGGAGCTGTTTTTT. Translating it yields CASSRSGFDTGELFF.

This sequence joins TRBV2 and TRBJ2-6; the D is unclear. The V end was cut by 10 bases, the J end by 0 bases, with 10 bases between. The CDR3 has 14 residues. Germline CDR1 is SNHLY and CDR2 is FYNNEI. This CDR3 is CAIPPGSGANVLTF. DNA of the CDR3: TGTGCCATCCCCCCAGGCTCTGGGGCCAACGTCCTGACTTTC.

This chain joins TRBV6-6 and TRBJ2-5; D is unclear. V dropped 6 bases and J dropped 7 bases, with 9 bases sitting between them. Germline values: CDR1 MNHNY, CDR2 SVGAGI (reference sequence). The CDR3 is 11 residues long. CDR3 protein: CASSTSGTQYF. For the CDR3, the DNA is TGTGCCAGCAGCACCTCGGGGACCCAGTACTTC.